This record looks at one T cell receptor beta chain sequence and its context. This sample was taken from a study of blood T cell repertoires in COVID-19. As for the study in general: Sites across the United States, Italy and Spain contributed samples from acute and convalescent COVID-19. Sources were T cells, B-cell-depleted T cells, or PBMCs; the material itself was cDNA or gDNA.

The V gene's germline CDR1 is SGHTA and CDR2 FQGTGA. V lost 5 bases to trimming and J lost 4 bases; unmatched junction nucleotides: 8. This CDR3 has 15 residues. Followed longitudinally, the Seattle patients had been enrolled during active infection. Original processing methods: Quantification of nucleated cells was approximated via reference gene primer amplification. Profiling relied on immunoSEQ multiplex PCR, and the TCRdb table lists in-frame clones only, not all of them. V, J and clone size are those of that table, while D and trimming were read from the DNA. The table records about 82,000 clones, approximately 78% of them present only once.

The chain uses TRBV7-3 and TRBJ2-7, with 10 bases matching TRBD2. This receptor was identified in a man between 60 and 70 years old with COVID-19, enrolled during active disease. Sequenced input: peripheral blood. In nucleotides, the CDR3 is TGTGCCAGCAGCCTCCTAGCGGGAGTAGGTTACGAGCAGTACTTC. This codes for CASSLLAGVGYEQYF. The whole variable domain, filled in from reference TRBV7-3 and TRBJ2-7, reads GAGVSQTPSNKVTEKGKYVELRCDPISGHTALYWYRQSLGQGPEFLIYFQGTGAADDSGLPNDRFFAVRPEGSVSTLKIQRTERGDSAVYLCASSLLAGVGYEQYFGPGTRLTVT.